Listed below are T cell receptor beta chains from one sample, sequenced in a study of radiation and T cells in renal cell carcinoma. TCRdb keeps only in-frame clones here, not all; method: immunoSEQ multiplex PCR. The sample records about 61,000 clones, more than 60% being singletons. Here the sequenced sample was blood, taken from a patient whose treatment included radiotherapy and nephrectomy. The receptors were gathered from a man in his 60s with renal cell carcinoma. CDR3s include the opening cysteine and the closing phenylalanine or tryptophan. Fields, in order: V gene, clone size, D gene, J gene, CDR3 protein, CDR3 DNA. The D gene is left open where the match is weak. Some rows have no size entry. The others give once, few or many, or a class for an expanded clone.

V: TRBV30; size: NA; D: NA; J: TRBJ2-4; CDR3: CAWSREGLNRGTLWF; DNA: TGTGCCTGGAGCCGGGAAGGCCTTAACCGGGGAACATTGTGGTTC
V: TRBV30; size: NA; D: NA; J: TRBJ1-2; CDR3: CAWRGRSGYTF; DNA: TGTGCCTGGAGGGGGCGGAGTGGCTACACCTTC
V: TRBV2; size: few; D: TRBD2; J: TRBJ2-3; CDR3: CASRVSGGATDTQYF; DNA: TGTGCCAGCAGGGTTAGCGGGGGGGCCACAGATACGCAGTATTTT
V: TRBV4-3; size: few; D: NA; J: TRBJ2-1; CDR3: CASSREGAGRNNEQFF; DNA: TGCGCCAGCAGCCGGGAGGGGGCAGGGAGGAACAATGAGCAGTTCTTC
V: TRBV30; size: NA; D: TRBD1; J: TRBJ2-7; CDR3: CAWAKGQGYEQYF; DNA: TGTGCCTGGGCTAAAGGACAGGGCTACGAGCAGTACTTC
V: TRBV6-1; size: NA; D: NA; J: TRBJ2-5; CDR3: CATSRKETQYF; DNA: TGTGCCACCTCCCGGAAAGAGACCCAGTACTTC
V: TRBV5-6; size: NA; D: NA; J: TRBJ2-7; CDR3: CATGRDLGEQYF; DNA: TGTGCCACCGGCCGGGACCTGGGGGAGCAGTACTTC
V: TRBV7-2; size: NA; D: NA; J: TRBJ2-5; CDR3: CASSLETQYF; DNA: TGTGCCAGCAGCTTAGAGACCCAGTACTTC
V: TRBV7-9; size: NA; D: TRBD2; J: TRBJ2-1; CDR3: CASSSGLAGHQREQFF; DNA: TGTGCCAGCAGCTCCGGACTAGCGGGTCACCAGAGGGAGCAGTTCTTC
V: TRBV27; size: NA; D: NA; J: TRBJ2-5; CDR3: CASSPSWVAETQYF; DNA: TGTGCCAGCAGCCCGTCGTGGGTGGCGGAGACCCAGTACTTC
V: TRBV29-1; size: NA; D: TRBD1; J: TRBJ1-1; CDR3: CSALGQGNTEAFF; DNA: TGCAGCGCCTTGGGACAGGGGAACACTGAAGCTTTCTTT
V: TRBV19; size: NA; D: NA; J: TRBJ2-2; CDR3: CASKGLFRGELFF; DNA: TGTGCCAGTAAGGGGCTCTTTCGCGGGGAGCTGTTTTTT
V: TRBV27; size: once; D: NA; J: TRBJ2-2; CDR3: CATQRSTGLNTGELFF; DNA: TGTGCCACCCAGAGGTCTACAGGGTTGAACACCGGGGAGCTGTTTTTT
V: TRBV7-2; size: NA; D: NA; J: TRBJ2-1; CDR3: CASSGRYYNEQFF; DNA: TGTGCCAGCAGCGGGAGGTACTACAATGAGCAGTTCTTC
V: TRBV7-2; size: NA; D: NA; J: TRBJ1-2; CDR3: CASSLTRTDNYGYTF; DNA: TGTGCCAGCAGCCTAACCCGGACGGACAACTATGGCTACACCTTC
V: TRBV18; size: NA; D: TRBD1; J: TRBJ2-3; CDR3: CASSPAPGQGMGTQYF; DNA: TGTGCCAGCTCACCCGCACCGGGACAGGGAATGGGTACGCAGTATTTT
V: TRBV4-3; size: NA; D: NA; J: TRBJ1-1; CDR3: CASRGSDVEAFF; DNA: TGCGCCAGCCGGGGCAGCGACGTTGAAGCTTTCTTT
V: TRBV18; size: once; D: TRBD1; J: TRBJ2-5; CDR3: CASSISGTDQETQYF; DNA: TGTGCCAGCTCAATATCCGGGACAGACCAAGAGACCCAGTACTTC
V: TRBV21-1; size: once; D: NA; J: TRBJ1-5; CDR3: CASSKRTGWALQHF; DNA: TGTGCCAGCAGCAAGAGGACAGGGTGGGCCCTCCAGCATTTT
V: TRBV2; size: NA; D: TRBD2; J: TRBJ2-5; CDR3: CASSVGLAGGGETQYF; DNA: TGTGCCAGCAGTGTGGGACTAGCGGGAGGAGGGGAGACCCAGTACTTC
V: TRBV7-3; size: NA; D: NA; J: TRBJ2-3; CDR3: CASSLAPATRDTQYF; DNA: TGTGCCAGCAGCTTAGCCCCAGCGACTAGAGATACGCAGTATTTT
V: TRBV7-8; size: NA; D: TRBD1; J: TRBJ1-1; CDR3: CASSLAGTENTEAFF; DNA: TGTGCCAGCAGCTTAGCAGGGACAGAGAACACTGAAGCTTTCTTT
V: TRBV2; size: once; D: TRBD1; J: TRBJ1-2; CDR3: CASSDGDRGYGYTF; DNA: TGTGCCAGCAGTGATGGGGACAGGGGCTATGGCTACACCTTC
V: TRBV11-2; size: NA; D: NA; J: TRBJ2-5; CDR3: CASSWGETQYF; DNA: TGTGCCAGCAGCTGGGGGGAGACCCAGTACTTC
V: TRBV2; size: few; D: TRBD1; J: TRBJ2-3; CDR3: CASSEFWTGVTDTQYF; DNA: TGTGCCAGCAGTGAATTCTGGACAGGAGTCACAGATACGCAGTATTTT
V: TRBV7-9; size: once; D: NA; J: TRBJ2-3; CDR3: CASSSADYLAGDTQYF; DNA: TGTGCCAGCAGCTCGGCCGACTATCTCGCCGGAGATACGCAGTATTTT
V: TRBV2; size: once; D: NA; J: TRBJ1-1; CDR3: CASSEDSNMNTEAFF; DNA: TGTGCCAGCAGTGAAGACAGTAACATGAACACTGAAGCTTTCTTT
V: TRBV18; size: medium-sized; D: TRBD1; J: TRBJ1-1; CDR3: CASSRGQVNTEAFF; DNA: TGTGCCAGTTCCCGGGGACAGGTGAACACTGAAGCTTTCTTT
V: TRBV6-1; size: few; D: NA; J: TRBJ1-2; CDR3: CASSEGANYGYTF; DNA: TGTGCCAGCAGTGAAGGGGCTAACTATGGCTACACCTTC
V: TRBV18; size: NA; D: NA; J: TRBJ2-7; CDR3: CASSPSHDEQYF; DNA: TGTGCCAGCTCACCAAGTCATGACGAGCAGTACTTC
V: TRBV19; size: few; D: TRBD2; J: TRBJ2-1; CDR3: CASTTRGGRIDNEQFF; DNA: TGTGCCAGTACCACTCGAGGCGGGAGGATAGACAATGAGCAGTTCTTC
V: TRBV14; size: NA; D: NA; J: TRBJ1-2; CDR3: CASSQVGYYGYTF; DNA: TGTGCCAGCAGCCAAGTTGGCTACTATGGCTACACCTTC
V: TRBV9; size: NA; D: NA; J: TRBJ1-1; CDR3: CASSVTGSGTEAFF; DNA: TGTGCCAGCAGCGTAACAGGGTCAGGCACTGAAGCTTTCTTT
V: TRBV19; size: few; D: TRBD1; J: TRBJ1-5; CDR3: CASSGQGGSQPQHF; DNA: TGTGCCAGTAGCGGACAGGGAGGGTCTCAGCCCCAGCATTTT
V: TRBV11-3; size: NA; D: TRBD2; J: TRBJ2-5; CDR3: CASSIRDYGPETQYF; DNA: TGTGCCAGCAGCATCCGGGACTACGGTCCAGAGACCCAGTACTTC
V: TRBV27; size: once; D: NA; J: TRBJ2-1; CDR3: CASSFASDNEQFF; DNA: TGTGCCAGCAGTTTTGCTAGCGACAATGAGCAGTTCTTC
V: TRBV15; size: NA; D: NA; J: TRBJ1-1; CDR3: CATSRDRGKNTEAFF; DNA: TGTGCCACCAGCAGAGATAGGGGGAAGAACACTGAAGCTTTCTTT
V: TRBV29-1; size: NA; D: TRBD1; J: TRBJ2-5; CDR3: CSVVGQTQETQYF; DNA: TGCAGCGTTGTGGGACAGACACAAGAGACCCAGTACTTC
V: TRBV7-2; size: NA; D: TRBD1; J: TRBJ1-2; CDR3: CASSLAEDRGRRGYTF; DNA: TGTGCCAGCAGCTTAGCAGAGGACAGGGGGCGCCGAGGCTACACCTTC
V: TRBV7-8; size: NA; D: NA; J: TRBJ1-4; CDR3: CASSLGMGFTGEKLFF; DNA: TGTGCCAGCAGCTTAGGCATGGGTTTTACTGGGGAAAAACTGTTTTTT
V: TRBV5-1; size: once; D: NA; J: TRBJ1-2; CDR3: CASSSDWTESNYGYTF; DNA: TGCGCCAGCAGCTCCGATTGGACAGAATCTAACTATGGCTACACCTTC
V: TRBV14; size: NA; D: NA; J: TRBJ1-4; CDR3: CASSHTGTSNEKLFF; DNA: TGTGCCAGCAGCCATACGGGGACGTCTAATGAAAAACTGTTTTTT
V: TRBV5-6; size: NA; D: NA; J: TRBJ1-5; CDR3: CASSLWGARGNQPQHF; DNA: TGTGCCAGCAGCTTGTGGGGGGCCCGGGGTAATCAGCCCCAGCATTTT
V: TRBV29-1; size: NA; D: NA; J: TRBJ2-1; CDR3: CSVEGESKQERKLHNEQFF; DNA: TGCAGCGTTGAAGGCGAGTCCAAACAAGAGAGAAAGTTGCACAATGAGCAGTTCTTC
V: TRBV6-6; size: NA; D: NA; J: TRBJ2-2; CDR3: CASSYRENTGELFF; DNA: TGTGCCAGCAGTTACCGCGAGAACACCGGGGAGCTGTTTTTT
V: TRBV2; size: NA; D: NA; J: TRBJ2-2; CDR3: CASRGGFGFTGELFF; DNA: TGTGCCAGCAGGGGGGGTTTCGGGTTCACCGGGGAGCTGTTTTTT
V: TRBV19; size: NA; D: NA; J: TRBJ1-5; CDR3: CASNRRNSNQPQHF; DNA: TGTGCCAGTAACCGCAGAAATAGCAATCAGCCCCAGCATTTT
V: TRBV10-1; size: NA; D: TRBD1; J: TRBJ1-6; CDR3: CASSETKGTGGDSPLHF; DNA: TGCGCCAGCAGTGAAACAAAAGGGACAGGAGGGGATTCACCCCTCCACTTT
V: TRBV11-2; size: once; D: TRBD2; J: TRBJ2-5; CDR3: CASTPSGGETQYF; DNA: TGTGCCAGCACCCCCAGCGGGGGAGAGACCCAGTACTTC
V: TRBV15; size: once; D: TRBD1; J: TRBJ1-1; CDR3: CATSTDRANVLNTEAFF; DNA: TGTGCCACCAGCACGGACAGGGCTAACGTCCTGAACACTGAAGCTTTCTTT
V: TRBV5-1; size: few; D: TRBD2; J: TRBJ2-7; CDR3: CASSTTGTSGSNEQYF; DNA: TGCGCCAGCAGCACCACCGGGACTAGCGGGAGCAACGAGCAGTACTTC
V: TRBV5-6; size: NA; D: TRBD1; J: TRBJ1-5; CDR3: CASSLMTGGLNNQPQHF; DNA: TGTGCCAGCAGCTTGATGACAGGGGGATTGAACAATCAGCCCCAGCATTTT
V: TRBV5-1; size: NA; D: TRBD2; J: TRBJ2-1; CDR3: CASSFGLAGFIGSYNEQFF; DNA: TGCGCCAGCAGCTTCGGTCTAGCGGGGTTTATCGGCTCCTACAATGAGCAGTTCTTC